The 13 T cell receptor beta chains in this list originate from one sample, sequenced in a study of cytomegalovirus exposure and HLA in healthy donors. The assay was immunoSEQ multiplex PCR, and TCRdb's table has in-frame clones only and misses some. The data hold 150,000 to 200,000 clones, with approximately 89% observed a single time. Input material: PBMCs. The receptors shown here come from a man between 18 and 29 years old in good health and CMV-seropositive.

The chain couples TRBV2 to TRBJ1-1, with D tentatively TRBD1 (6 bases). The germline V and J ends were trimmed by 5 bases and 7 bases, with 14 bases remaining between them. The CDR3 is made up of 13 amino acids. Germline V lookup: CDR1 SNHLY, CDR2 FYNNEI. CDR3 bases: TGTGCCAGCAGTCCCCAGGGGTACAGTGAAGCTTTCTTT. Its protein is CASSPQGYSEAFF.

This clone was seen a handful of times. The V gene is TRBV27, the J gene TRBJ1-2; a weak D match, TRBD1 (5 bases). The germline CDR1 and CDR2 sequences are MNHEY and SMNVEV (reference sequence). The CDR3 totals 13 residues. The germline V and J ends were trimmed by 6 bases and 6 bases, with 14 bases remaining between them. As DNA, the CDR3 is TGTGCCAGCAGGACGAGTGGGGCCCATGGCTACACCTTC. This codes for CASRTSGAHGYTF.

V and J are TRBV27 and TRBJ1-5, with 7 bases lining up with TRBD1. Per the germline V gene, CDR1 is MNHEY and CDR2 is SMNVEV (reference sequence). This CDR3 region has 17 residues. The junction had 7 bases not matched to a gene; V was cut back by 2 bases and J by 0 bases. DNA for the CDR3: TGTGCCAGCAGTTTAGGACAGGAGGTCTATAGCAATCAGCCCCAGCATTTT. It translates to CASSLGQEVYSNQPQHF.

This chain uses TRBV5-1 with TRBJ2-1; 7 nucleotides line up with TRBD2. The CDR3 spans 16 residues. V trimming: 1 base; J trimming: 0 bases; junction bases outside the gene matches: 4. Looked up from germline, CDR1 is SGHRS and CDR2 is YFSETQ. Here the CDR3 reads CASSLLAASSYNEQFF. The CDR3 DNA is TGCGCCAGCAGCTTGCTAGCGGCGAGCTCCTACAATGAGCAGTTCTTC.

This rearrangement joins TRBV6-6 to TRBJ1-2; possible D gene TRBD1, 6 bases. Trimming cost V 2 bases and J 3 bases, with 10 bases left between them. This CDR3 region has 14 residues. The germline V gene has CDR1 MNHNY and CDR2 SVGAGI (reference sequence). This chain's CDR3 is CASSYIQGDYGYTF. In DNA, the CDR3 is TGTGCCAGCAGTTACATACAGGGAGACTATGGCTACACCTTC.

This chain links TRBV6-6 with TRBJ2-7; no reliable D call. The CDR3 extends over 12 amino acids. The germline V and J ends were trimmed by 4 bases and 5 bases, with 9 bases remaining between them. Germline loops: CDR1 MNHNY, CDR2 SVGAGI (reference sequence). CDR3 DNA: TGTGCCAGCAGTTCCCTAGGTAACGAGCAGTACTTC. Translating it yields CASSSLGNEQYF.

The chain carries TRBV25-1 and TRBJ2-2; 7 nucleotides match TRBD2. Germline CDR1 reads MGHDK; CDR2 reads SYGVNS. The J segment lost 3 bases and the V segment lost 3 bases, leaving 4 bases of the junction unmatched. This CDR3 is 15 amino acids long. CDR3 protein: CASSEALADTGELFF. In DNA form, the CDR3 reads TGTGCCAGCAGTGAGGCTCTAGCGGACACCGGGGAGCTGTTTTTT. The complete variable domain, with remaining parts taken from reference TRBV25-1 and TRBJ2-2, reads EADIYQTPRYLVIGTGKKITLECSQTMGHDKMYWYQQDPGMELHLIHYSYGVNSTEKGDLSSESTVSRIRTEHFPLTLESARPSHTSQYLCASSEALADTGELFFGEGSRLTVL.

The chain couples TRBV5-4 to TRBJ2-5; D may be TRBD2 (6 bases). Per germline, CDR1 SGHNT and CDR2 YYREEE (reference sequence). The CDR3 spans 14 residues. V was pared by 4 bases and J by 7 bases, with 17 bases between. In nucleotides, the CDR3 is TGTGCCAGCAGCCGGGACTCGGAGTTGGGGACCCAGTACTTC. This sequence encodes CASSRDSELGTQYF. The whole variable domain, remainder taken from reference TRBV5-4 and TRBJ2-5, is ETGVTQSPTHLIKTRGQQVTLRCSSQSGHNTVSWYQQALGQGPQFIFQYYREEENGRGNFPPRFSGLQFPNYSSELNVNALELDDSALYLCASSRDSELGTQYFGPGTRLLVL.

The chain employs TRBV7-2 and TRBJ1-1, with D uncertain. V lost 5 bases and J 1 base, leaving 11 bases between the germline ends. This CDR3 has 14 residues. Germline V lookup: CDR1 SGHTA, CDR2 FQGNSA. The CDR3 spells CASSLQTKNTEAFF. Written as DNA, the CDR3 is TGTGCCAGCAGCCTACAGACAAAGAACACTGAAGCTTTCTTT.

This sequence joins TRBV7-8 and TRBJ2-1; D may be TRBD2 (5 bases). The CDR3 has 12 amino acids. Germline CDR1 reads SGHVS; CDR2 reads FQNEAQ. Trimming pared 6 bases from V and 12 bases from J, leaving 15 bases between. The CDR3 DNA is TGTGCCAGCAGTCTTGAGGTGGGGAGGCAGTTCTTC. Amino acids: CASSLEVGRQFF.

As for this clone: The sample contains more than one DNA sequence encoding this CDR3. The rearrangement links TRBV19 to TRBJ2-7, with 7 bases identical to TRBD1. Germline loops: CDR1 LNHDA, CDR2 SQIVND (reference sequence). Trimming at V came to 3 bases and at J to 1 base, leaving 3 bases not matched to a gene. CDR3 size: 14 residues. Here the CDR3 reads CASSIAGGSYEQYF. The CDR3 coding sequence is TGTGCCAGTAGTATCGCAGGGGGTTCCTACGAGCAGTACTTC.

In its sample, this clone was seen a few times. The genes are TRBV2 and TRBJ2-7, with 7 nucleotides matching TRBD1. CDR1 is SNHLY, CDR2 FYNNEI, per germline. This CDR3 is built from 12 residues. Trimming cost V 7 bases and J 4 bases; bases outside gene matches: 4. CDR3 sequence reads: CASKSRGYEQYF. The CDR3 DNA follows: TGTGCCAGCAAGAGCAGGGGGTACGAGCAGTACTTC. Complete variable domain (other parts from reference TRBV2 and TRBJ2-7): EPEVTQTPSHQVTQMGQEVILRCVPISNHLYFYWYRQILGQKVEFLVSFYNNEISEKSEIFDDQFSVERPDGSNFTLKIRSTKLEDSAMYFCASKSRGYEQYFGPGTRLTVT.

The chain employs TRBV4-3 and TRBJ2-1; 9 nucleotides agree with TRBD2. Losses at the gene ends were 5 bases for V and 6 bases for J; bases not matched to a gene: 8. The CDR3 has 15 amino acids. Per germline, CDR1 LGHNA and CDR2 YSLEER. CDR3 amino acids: CASSFGGLASNEQFF. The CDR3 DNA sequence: TGCGCCAGCAGCTTTGGGGGACTAGCTTCCAATGAGCAGTTCTTC.